Below, 2 T cell receptor beta chains from the same sample are listed, as sequenced in a study of blood T cell repertoires in COVID-19. The method was immunoSEQ multiplex PCR; TCRdb's version includes in-frame clones alone and lacks a portion of them. The sample yields roughly 200,000 clones, about 81% seen once. Sequencing was done on a sample of peripheral blood. These receptors came from a woman older than 75 with COVID-19, enrolled during active disease.

The chain combines TRBV27 with TRBJ2-7; 7 nucleotides align to TRBD1. CDR1 and CDR2 (germline): MNHEY, SMNVEV (reference sequence). The CDR3 extends over 19 amino acids. J gave up 0 bases and V 5 bases, and 19 bases lay outside the gene matches. The CDR3: CASSRDRTFSPSSSYEQYF. In nucleotides, the CDR3 is TGTGCCAGCAGTAGGGACAGAACGTTTTCGCCAAGTTCCTCCTACGAGCAGTACTTC.

The chain employs TRBV7-6 and TRBJ1-4; 8 bases are a match to TRBD1. There are 16 residues in the CDR3. V shed 3 bases and J 3 bases; nucleotides not matched to a gene: 6. Germline CDR1 SGHVS, CDR2 FNYEAQ. The CDR3 DNA follows: TGTGCCAGCAGCTTCTTCCAGGGGGCGGCTAATGAAAAACTGTTTTTT. The encoded protein is CASSFFQGAANEKLFF.